Each of the 8 T cell receptor beta chains below was sequenced from the same sample in a study of shared clonotypes between healthy human individuals. Clones were sequenced by immunoSEQ multiplex PCR, and TCRdb holds only the in-frame ones, with some missing. The sample includes over 750,000 clones, approximately 97% seen only once; the top ten take roughly 0.23%. Only CD45RO-negative cells positively selected for CCR7 counted as naive CD8 cells, so terminally differentiated effector memory CD45RA+ cells were excluded. Sequenced sample: naive CD8+ T cells sorted from blood. These receptors came from a man younger than 45 in good health.

The CDR3 protein is CASSLAGAPGNEQFF. For the CDR3, the DNA is TGTGCCAGCAGCTTAGCGGGGGCCCCTGGGAATGAGCAGTTCTTC. The chain recombines TRBV7-6 with TRBJ2-1; a weak D match, TRBD1 (6 bases). CDR3 length: 15 amino acids. Deletions cut 0 bases from V and 7 bases from J, with 13 bases between. Germline CDR1 and CDR2: SGHVS and FNYEAQ.

The rearrangement uses TRBV7-8 and TRBJ2-1, with D perhaps TRBD2 (5 bases). Germline V gene lookup returns CDR1 SGHVS and CDR2 FQNEAQ. This CDR3 comprises 13 residues. Trimming shortened V by 5 bases and J by 9 bases, and 14 bases separated the two germline ends. The CDR3 nucleotides read TGTGCCAGCAGCCTGGGCCCCGCGGGTGAGCAGTTCTTC. Its protein is CASSLGPAGEQFF.

This clone was picked up a small number of times. The chain combines TRBV7-9 with TRBJ1-3; no definite D call. Trimming cost V 5 bases and J 0 bases, with 17 bases left between them. The CDR3 sequence is 17 residues long. The germline gives CDR1 SEHNR, CDR2 FQNEAQ (reference sequence). This CDR3 is CASSPVPTPSSGNTIYF. DNA for the CDR3: TGTGCCAGCAGCCCCGTCCCGACTCCGAGCTCTGGAAACACCATATATTTT.

The J gene is TRBJ2-5, the V gene TRBV28; maybe TRBD1 (5 bases). V shed 5 bases and J shed 4 bases, with 20 bases lying between them. The V gene's germline CDR1 is MDHEN and CDR2 SYDVKM. The CDR3 contains 16 residues. The CDR3 here is CASSPTDSVAVETQYF. In nucleotides, the CDR3 is TGTGCCAGCAGTCCTACCGACAGCGTGGCCGTAGAGACCCAGTACTTC. The entire variable domain, with the rest obtained from reference TRBV28 and TRBJ2-5, is as follows: DVKVTQSSRYLVKRTGEKVFLECVQDMDHENMFWYRQDPGLGLRLIYFSYDVKMKEKGDIPEGYSVSREKKERFSLILESASTNQTSMYLCASSPTDSVAVETQYFGPGTRLLVL.

In its sample, this clone was seen a few times. This sequence joins TRBV29-1 and TRBJ2-5; TRBD1 matches at 7 bases. Germline CDR1 is SQVTM and CDR2 is ANQGSEA. The J segment lost 3 bases and the V segment lost 5 bases, leaving 6 bases of the junction unmatched. This CDR3 has 13 residues. The CDR3 sequence is CSVRQGTEETQYF. The CDR3 coding sequence is TGCAGCGTTCGACAGGGTACCGAAGAGACCCAGTACTTC.

This CDR3 is CASSVEGLRNQPQHF. In DNA, the CDR3 is TGTGCCAGCAGCGTAGAGGGCCTCCGCAATCAGCCCCAGCATTTT. V usage is TRBV9 and J usage is TRBJ1-5; D gene uncertain. V was trimmed by 0 bases and J by 2 bases, leaving 9 bases between them. The CDR3 spans 15 residues. Germline loops: CDR1 SGDLS, CDR2 YYNGEE.

The V and J genes are TRBV13 and TRBJ2-1, with 9 bases that match TRBD2. The CDR3 length is 15 residues. V lost 5 bases, J lost 7 bases, and 9 bases stayed unmatched. CDR1 PRHDT and CDR2 FYEKMQ come from the germline V gene (reference sequence). The CDR3 loop reads CASSPVAGAQNEQFF. In nucleotides, the CDR3 is TGTGCCAGCAGCCCGGTAGCGGGAGCACAGAATGAGCAGTTCTTC.

The chain uses TRBV27 and TRBJ1-4, with a tentative D call TRBD1 (6 bases). Trimming removed 5 bases from V and 0 bases from J, with 7 bases in between. Germline V CDR1 and CDR2: MNHEY, SMNVEV (reference sequence). The CDR3 is 14 amino acids. The CDR3 reads CASSPGATNEKLFF. CDR3 DNA: TGTGCCAGCAGTCCAGGGGCAACTAATGAAAAACTGTTTTTT.